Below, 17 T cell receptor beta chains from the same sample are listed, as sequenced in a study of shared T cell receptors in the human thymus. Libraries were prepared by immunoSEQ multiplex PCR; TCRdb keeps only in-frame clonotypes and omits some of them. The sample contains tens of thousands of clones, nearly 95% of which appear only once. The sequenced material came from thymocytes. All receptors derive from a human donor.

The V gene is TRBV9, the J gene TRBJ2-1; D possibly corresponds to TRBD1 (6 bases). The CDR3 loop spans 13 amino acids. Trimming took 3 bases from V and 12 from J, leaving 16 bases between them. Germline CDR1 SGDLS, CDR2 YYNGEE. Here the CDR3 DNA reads TGTGCCAGCAGCGACCATGGGGGCCCGGGGCAGTTCTTC. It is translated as CASSDHGGPGQFF.

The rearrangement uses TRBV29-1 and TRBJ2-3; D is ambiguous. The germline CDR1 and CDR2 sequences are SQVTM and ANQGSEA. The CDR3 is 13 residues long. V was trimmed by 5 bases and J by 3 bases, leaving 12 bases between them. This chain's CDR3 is CSVLGCSTDTQYF. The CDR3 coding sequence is TGCAGCGTTCTGGGCTGTTCAACAGATACGCAGTATTTT.

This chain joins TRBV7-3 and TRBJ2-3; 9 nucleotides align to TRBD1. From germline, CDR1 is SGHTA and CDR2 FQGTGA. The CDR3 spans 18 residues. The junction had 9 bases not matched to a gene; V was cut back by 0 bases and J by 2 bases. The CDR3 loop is CASSLTRDRDRSTDTQYF. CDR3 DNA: TGTGCCAGCAGCTTAACTAGGGACAGGGATCGGTCCACAGATACGCAGTATTTT.

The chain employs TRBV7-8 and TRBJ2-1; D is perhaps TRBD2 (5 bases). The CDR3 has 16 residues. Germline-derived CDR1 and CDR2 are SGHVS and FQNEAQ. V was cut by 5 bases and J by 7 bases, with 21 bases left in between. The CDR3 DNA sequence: TGTGCCAGCAGCCCCCCCGGGGATATCGAGAGGAATGAGCAGTTCTTC. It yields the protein CASSPPGDIERNEQFF.

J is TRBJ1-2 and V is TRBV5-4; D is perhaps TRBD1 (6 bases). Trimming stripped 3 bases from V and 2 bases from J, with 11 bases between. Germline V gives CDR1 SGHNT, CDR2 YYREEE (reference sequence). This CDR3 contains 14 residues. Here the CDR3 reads CASSSRQVNYGYTF. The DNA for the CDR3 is TGTGCCAGCAGCTCAAGACAGGTGAACTATGGCTACACCTTC.

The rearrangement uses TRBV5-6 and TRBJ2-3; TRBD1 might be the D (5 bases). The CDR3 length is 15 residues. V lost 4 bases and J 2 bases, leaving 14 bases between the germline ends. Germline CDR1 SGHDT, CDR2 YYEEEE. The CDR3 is CASSGRTQNTDTQYF. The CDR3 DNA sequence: TGTGCCAGCAGCGGACGGACACAGAACACAGATACGCAGTATTTT.

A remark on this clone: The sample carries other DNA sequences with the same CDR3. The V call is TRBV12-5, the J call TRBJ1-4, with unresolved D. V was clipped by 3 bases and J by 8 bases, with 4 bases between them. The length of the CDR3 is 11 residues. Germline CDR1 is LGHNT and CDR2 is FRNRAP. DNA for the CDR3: TGTGCTAGTGGTTTCGGCGAAAAACTGTTTTTT. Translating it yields CASGFGEKLFF.

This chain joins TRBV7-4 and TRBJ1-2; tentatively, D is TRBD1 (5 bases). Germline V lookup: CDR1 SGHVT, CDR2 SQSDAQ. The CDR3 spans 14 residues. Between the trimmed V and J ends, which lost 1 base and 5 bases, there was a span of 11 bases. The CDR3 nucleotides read TGTGCCAGCAGCTTAGTGCAGGGAGTATATGGCTACACCTTC. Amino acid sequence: CASSLVQGVYGYTF.

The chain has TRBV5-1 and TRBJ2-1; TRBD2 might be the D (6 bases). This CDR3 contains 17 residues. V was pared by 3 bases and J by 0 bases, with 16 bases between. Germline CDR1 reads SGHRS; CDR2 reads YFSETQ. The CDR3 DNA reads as TGCGCCAGCAGCTGGCCCGGGACTGCAAGCTCCTACAATGAGCAGTTCTTC. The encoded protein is CASSWPGTASSYNEQFF.

The CDR3 region has the DNA TGTGCCAGCAGTTTATCGTCAGGGGAGTCCGACACTGAAGCTTTCTTT. This codes for CASSLSSGESDTEAFF. The chain carries TRBV27 and TRBJ1-1; possibly TRBD1 for D (6 bases). Trimming cost V 0 bases and J 3 bases, with 14 bases left between them. Germline CDR1 and CDR2: MNHEY and SMNVEV (reference sequence). The length of the CDR3 is 16 residues.

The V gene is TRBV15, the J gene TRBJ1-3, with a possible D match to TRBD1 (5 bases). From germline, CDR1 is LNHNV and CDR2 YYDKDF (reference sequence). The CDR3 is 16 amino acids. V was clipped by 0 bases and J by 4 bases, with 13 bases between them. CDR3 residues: CATSRDFKDKGNTIYF. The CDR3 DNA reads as TGTGCCACCAGCAGAGATTTTAAGGACAAAGGAAACACCATATATTTT. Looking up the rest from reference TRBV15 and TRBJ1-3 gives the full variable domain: DAMVIQNPRYQVTQFGKPVTLSCSQTLNHNVMYWYQQKSSQAPKLLFHYYDKDFNNEADTPDNFQSRRPNTSFCFLDIRSPGLGDTAMYLCATSRDFKDKGNTIYFGEGSWLTVV.

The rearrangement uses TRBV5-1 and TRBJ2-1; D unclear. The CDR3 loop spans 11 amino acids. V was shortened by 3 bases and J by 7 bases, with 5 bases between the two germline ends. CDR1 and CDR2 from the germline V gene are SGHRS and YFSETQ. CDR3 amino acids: CASSWRNEQFF. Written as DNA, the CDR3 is TGCGCCAGCAGCTGGAGAAATGAGCAGTTCTTC.

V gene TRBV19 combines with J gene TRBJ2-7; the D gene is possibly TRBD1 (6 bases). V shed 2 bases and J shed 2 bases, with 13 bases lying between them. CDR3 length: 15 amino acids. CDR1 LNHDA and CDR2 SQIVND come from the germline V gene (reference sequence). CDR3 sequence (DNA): TGTGCCAGTAGTATAAAACAGGGAAATGCCTACGAGCAGTACTTC. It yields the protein CASSIKQGNAYEQYF.

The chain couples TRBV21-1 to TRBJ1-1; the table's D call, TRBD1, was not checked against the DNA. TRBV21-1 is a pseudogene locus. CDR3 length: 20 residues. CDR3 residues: CASSKVCSFLKTGLNTEAFF. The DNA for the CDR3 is TGTGCCAGCAGCAAAGTCTGTAGCTTCTTAAAGACAGGACTGAACACTGAAGCTTTCTTT.

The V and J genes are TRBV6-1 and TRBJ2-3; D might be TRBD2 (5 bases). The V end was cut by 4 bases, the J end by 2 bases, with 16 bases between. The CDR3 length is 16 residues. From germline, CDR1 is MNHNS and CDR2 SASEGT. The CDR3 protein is CASSAAGKADTDTQYF. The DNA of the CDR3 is TGTGCCAGCAGTGCAGCCGGGAAAGCGGACACAGATACGCAGTATTTT.

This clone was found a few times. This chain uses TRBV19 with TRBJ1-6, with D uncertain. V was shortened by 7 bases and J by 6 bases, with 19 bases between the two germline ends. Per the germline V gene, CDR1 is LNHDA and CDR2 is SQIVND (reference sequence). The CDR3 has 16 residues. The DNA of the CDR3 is TGTGCCAGTACCCCCGATGTCTCGGCACCTAATTCACCCCTCCACTTT. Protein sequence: CASTPDVSAPNSPLHF.

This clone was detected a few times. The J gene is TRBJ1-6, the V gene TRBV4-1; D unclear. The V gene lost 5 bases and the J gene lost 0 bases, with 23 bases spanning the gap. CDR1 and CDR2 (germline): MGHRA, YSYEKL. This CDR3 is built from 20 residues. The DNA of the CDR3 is TGCGCCAGCAGCTCCGCGAAGGAGCCACGCACCAGCTCCTATAATTCACCCCTCCACTTT. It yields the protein CASSSAKEPRTSSYNSPLHF.